This is a list of T cell receptor beta chains from one sample in a study of blood T cell repertoires in COVID-19. The data were produced by immunoSEQ multiplex PCR, yet TCRdb's version contains in-frame clones alone and is incomplete. The sample lists some 260,000 clones; 88% were seen once. The sample taken for sequencing was peripheral blood. These receptors were obtained from a woman in her twenties or thirties with acute or convalescent COVID-19. Both conserved end residues are part of each CDR3. The order of the fields is clone size, V gene, J gene, D gene, CDR3 protein, CDR3 DNA. D genes are given only for firm matches. For some rows the clone size is stated as once, few or many, or as a class when expanded; others skip it.

once	TRBV6-2/TRBV6-3	TRBJ2-5	TRBD2	CASSYWGLAEETQYF	TGTGCCAGCAGTTACTGGGGACTAGCGGAAGAGACCCAGTACTTC
.	TRBV6-5	TRBJ2-3	.	CASSRADTQYF	TGTGCCAGCAGCCGCGCAGATACGCAGTATTTT
.	TRBV15	TRBJ1-1	TRBD1	CATAGQGNTEAFF	TGTGCCACAGCAGGACAGGGGAACACTGAAGCTTTCTTT
.	TRBV24-1	TRBJ2-2	.	CATSNGGRNTGELFF	TGTGCCACCAGTAATGGGGGCCGGAACACCGGGGAGCTGTTTTTT
once	TRBV29-1	TRBJ2-7	.	CSVGYGNSYEQYF	TGCAGCGTTGGGTACGGTAATAGCTACGAGCAGTACTTC
.	TRBV5-6	TRBJ1-6	TRBD1	CASSLAWTGPSPLHF	TGTGCCAGCAGCTTGGCATGGACAGGGCCCTCACCCCTCCACTTT
.	TRBV5-1	TRBJ2-3	.	CASSLSGPEGHSTDTQYF	TGCGCCAGCAGCTTATCCGGACCGGAGGGGCATAGCACAGATACGCAGTATTTT
.	TRBV6-6	TRBJ1-2	.	CASSYSAGAIYGYTF	TGTGCCAGCAGTTACTCGGCAGGGGCGATCTATGGCTACACCTTC
few	TRBV3-1/TRBV3-2	TRBJ1-6	.	CASSQNSPLHF	TGTGCCAGCAGCCAAAACAGTCCCCTCCACTTT
.	TRBV19	TRBJ2-7	TRBD2	CASSVSGRAYEQYF	TGTGCCAGTAGTGTTAGCGGGAGGGCTTACGAGCAGTACTTC
.	TRBV7-9	TRBJ2-2	TRBD2	CASSSEAGGGELFF	TGTGCCAGCAGCTCGGAAGCGGGAGGGGGGGAGCTGTTTTTT
once	TRBV6-4	TRBJ1-2	.	CASSDGAVQQSYTF	TGTGCCAGCAGTGACGGGGCAGTGCAGCAGAGCTACACCTTC
.	TRBV27	TRBJ1-5	TRBD1	CASSLGQANQPQHF	TGTGCCAGCAGTTTAGGACAGGCCAATCAGCCCCAGCATTTT
.	TRBV27	TRBJ2-2	.	CASSLARNTGELFF	TGTGCCAGCAGTTTGGCCAGAAACACCGGGGAGCTGTTTTTT
.	TRBV5-1	TRBJ1-1	TRBD1	CASSPHRDSEAFF	TGCGCCAGCAGTCCTCACCGGGACAGTGAAGCTTTCTTT
.	TRBV19	TRBJ2-3	TRBD2	CASSIRVLAGGDTQYF	TGTGCCAGTAGTATTCGGGTACTAGCGGGAGGAGATACGCAGTATTTT
.	TRBV15	TRBJ2-3	TRBD1	CATSRIGTGGTDTQYF	TGTGCCACCAGCAGAATCGGGACAGGGGGCACAGATACGCAGTATTTT
.	TRBV2	TRBJ2-3	.	CASSPGSATQYF	TGTGCCAGCAGTCCAGGTAGCGCTACGCAGTATTTT
.	TRBV5-4	TRBJ2-1	TRBD2	CASSPLAGGPDNEQFF	TGTGCCAGCAGCCCTTTAGCGGGAGGGCCGGACAATGAGCAGTTCTTC
.	TRBV9	TRBJ2-7	TRBD1	CASSVGQGNEQYF	TGTGCCAGCAGCGTCGGACAGGGGAACGAGCAGTACTTC